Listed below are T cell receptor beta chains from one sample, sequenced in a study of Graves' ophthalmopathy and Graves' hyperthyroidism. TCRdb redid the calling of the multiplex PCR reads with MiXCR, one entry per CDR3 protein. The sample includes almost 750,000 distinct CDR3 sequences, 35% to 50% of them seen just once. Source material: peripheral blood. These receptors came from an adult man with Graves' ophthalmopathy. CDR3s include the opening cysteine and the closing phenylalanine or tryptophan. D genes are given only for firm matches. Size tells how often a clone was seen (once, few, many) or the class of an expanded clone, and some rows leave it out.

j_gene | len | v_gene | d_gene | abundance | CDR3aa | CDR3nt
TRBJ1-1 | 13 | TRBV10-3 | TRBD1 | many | CAITPTGTTEAFF | TGTGCCATCACTCCGACAGGGACCACTGAAGCTTTCTTT
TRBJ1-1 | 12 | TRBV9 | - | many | CASSGLGTEAFF | TGTGCCAGCAGCGGCCTAGGAACTGAAGCTTTCTTT
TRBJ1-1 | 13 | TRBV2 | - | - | CASSFTGLTEAFF | TGTGCCAGCAGTTTTACAGGGCTCACTGAAGCTTTCTTT
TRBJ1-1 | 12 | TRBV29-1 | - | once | CSVELSGGEAFF | TGCAGCGTGGAACTTAGCGGCGGGGAAGCTTTCTTT
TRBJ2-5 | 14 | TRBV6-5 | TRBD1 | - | CASRDPGGAETQYF | TGTGCCAGCAGGGACCCAGGGGGCGCAGAGACCCAGTACTTC
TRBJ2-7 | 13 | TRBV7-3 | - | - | CASSQSPGQRQYF | TGCGCCAGCAGCCAATCACCGGGACAAAGACAGTACTTC
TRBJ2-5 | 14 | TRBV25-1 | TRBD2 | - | CASSKTSEQETQYF | TGTGCCAGCAGTAAGACTAGCGAACAAGAGACCCAGTACTTC
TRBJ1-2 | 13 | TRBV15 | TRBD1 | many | CATSILSSRGPTF | TGTGCCACCAGCATCTTGTCTAGCAGGGGGCCCACCTTC
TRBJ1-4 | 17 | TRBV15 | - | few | CATSREAPPISVEKLFF | TGTGCCACCAGCAGAGAAGCCCCTCCCATATCAGTGGAAAAACTGTTTTTT
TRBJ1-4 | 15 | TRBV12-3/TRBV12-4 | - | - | CASSLRVREHEKLFF | TGTGCCAGCAGTTTAAGGGTCAGGGAACATGAAAAACTGTTTTTT
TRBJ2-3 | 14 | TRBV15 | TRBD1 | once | CATSGQGGSDTQYF | TGTGCCACCAGTGGACAGGGAGGTTCAGATACGCAGTATTTT
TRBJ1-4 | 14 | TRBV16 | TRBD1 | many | CASSQGQGNEKLFF | TGTGCCAGCAGCCAAGGACAGGGGAATGAAAAACTGTTTTTT
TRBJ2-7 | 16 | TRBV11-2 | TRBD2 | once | CASSVETSGDTYEQYF | TGTGCCAGCAGCGTTGAGACTAGCGGAGATACCTACGAGCAGTACTTC
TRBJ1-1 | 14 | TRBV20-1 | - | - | CSAWDGRSTTEAFF | TGCAGTGCGTGGGACGGGCGGTCTACCACTGAAGCTTTCTTT
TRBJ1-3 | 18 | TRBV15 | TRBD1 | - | CATSRRAGQGASGNTIYF | TGTGCCACCAGCAGAAGGGCCGGACAGGGGGCATCTGGAAACACCATATATTTT
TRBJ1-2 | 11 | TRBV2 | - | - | CASSRLRDYTF | TGTGCCAGCAGTCGACTGAGGGACTACACCTTC
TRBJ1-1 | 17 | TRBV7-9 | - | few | CASSPTASETLNTEAFF | TGTGCCAGCAGCCCTACGGCGTCAGAGACTTTGAACACTGAAGCTTTCTTT
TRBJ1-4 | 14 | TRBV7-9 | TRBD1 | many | CASSPGQQNEKLFF | TGTGCCAGCAGCCCGGGACAGCAGAATGAAAAACTGTTTTTT
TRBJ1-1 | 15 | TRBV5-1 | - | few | CASSPPTGANTEAFF | TGCGCCAGCAGCCCCCCGACAGGAGCGAACACTGAAGCTTTCTTT
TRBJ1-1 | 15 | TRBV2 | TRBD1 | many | CASRTGQMTNTEAFF | TGTGCCAGCAGGACGGGACAGATGACGAACACTGAAGCTTTCTTT
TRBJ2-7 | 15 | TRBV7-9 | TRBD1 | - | CASSLAGTGPNEQYF | TGTGCCAGCAGCTTAGCTGGGACAGGGCCCAACGAGCAGTACTTC
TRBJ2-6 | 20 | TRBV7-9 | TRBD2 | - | CASSVVPSGTKFSGANVLTF | TGTGCCAGCAGCGTAGTTCCTAGCGGGACTAAATTCTCTGGGGCCAACGTCCTGACTTTC
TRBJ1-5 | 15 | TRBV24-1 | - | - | CATSDPTDGQETQHF | TGTGCCACCAGTGACCCCACGGACGGCCAAGAGACCCAGCATTTT
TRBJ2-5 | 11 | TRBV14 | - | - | CASSPDGTQYF | TGTGCCAGCAGCCCCGACGGGACCCAGTACTTC
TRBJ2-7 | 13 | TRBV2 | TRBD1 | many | CASTVGQGDEQYF | TGTGCCAGCACCGTCGGGCAGGGGGACGAGCAGTACTTC
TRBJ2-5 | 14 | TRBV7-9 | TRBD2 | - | CASSYGGATETQYF | TGTGCCAGCAGCTACGGGGGGGCGACAGAGACCCAGTACTTC
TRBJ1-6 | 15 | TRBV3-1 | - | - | CASSQEGRYNSPLHF | TGTGCCAGCAGCCAAGAAGGCAGATATAATTCACCCCTCCACTTT
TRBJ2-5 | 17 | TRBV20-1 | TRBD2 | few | CSAREGLAGGPWETQYF | TGCAGTGCTAGAGAGGGACTAGCGGGAGGGCCGTGGGAGACCCAGTACTTC
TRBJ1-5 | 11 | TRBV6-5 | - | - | CASSKRNTQHF | TGTGCCAGCAGCAAAAGAAATACGCAGCATTTT
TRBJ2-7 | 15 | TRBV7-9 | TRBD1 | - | CSSSREGQGIYEQYF | TGTTCCAGCAGCAGGGAGGGACAGGGGATTTACGAGCAGTACTTC
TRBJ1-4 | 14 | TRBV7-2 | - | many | CASSSGLMGEKLFF | TGTGCCAGCAGCTCAGGGCTAATGGGTGAAAAACTGTTTTTT
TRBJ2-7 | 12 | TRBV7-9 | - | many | CASSLAGPLPYF | TGTGCCAGCAGCTTAGCTGGACCTTTGCCTTACTTC
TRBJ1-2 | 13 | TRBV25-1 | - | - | CASSGNVQGGYTF | TGTGCCAGCAGTGGAAACGTCCAAGGTGGCTACACCTTC
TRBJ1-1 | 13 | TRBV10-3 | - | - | CAISAESGTEAFF | TGTGCCATCAGTGCGGAAAGTGGGACTGAAGCTTTCTTT
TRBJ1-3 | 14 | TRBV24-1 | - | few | CASSPLAGGNTIYF | TGTGCCAGCAGTCCCCTAGCAGGAGGAAACACCATATATTTT
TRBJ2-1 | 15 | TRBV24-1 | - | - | CATSESDWNTGEQFF | TGTGCCACCAGTGAATCCGACTGGAACACCGGGGAGCAGTTCTTC
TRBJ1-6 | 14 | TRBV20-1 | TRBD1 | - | CSAGEGADNSPLHF | TGCAGTGCGGGAGAGGGGGCGGATAATTCACCCCTCCACTTT
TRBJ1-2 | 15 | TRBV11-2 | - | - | CASSPRGPGAYGYTF | TGTGCCAGCAGCCCCCGGGGACCGGGCGCCTATGGCTACACCTTC
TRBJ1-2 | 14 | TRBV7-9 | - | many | CASSFLQGNYGYTF | TGTGCCAGCAGCTTCCTACAGGGAAACTATGGCTACACCTTC
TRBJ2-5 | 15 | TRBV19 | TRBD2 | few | CASGTSGEGAETQYF | TGTGCCAGTGGGACTAGCGGAGAGGGGGCAGAGACCCAGTACTTC
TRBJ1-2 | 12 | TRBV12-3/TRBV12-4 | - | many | CASSLDSVGYTF | TGTGCCAGCAGCCTGGACAGTGTTGGCTACACCTTC
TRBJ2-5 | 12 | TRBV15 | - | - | CATSKRQETQYF | TGTGCCACCAGCAAGCGTCAAGAGACCCAGTACTTC
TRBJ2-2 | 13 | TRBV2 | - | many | CASSVRATGELFF | TGTGCCAGCAGTGTCCGGGCCACCGGGGAGCTGTTTTTT
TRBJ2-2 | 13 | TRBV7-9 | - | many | CASSSLGTGELFF | TGTGCCAGCAGCTCATTAGGCACCGGGGAGCTGTTTTTT
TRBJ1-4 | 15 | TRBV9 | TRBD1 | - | CASSTGTGVSEKLFF | TGTGCCAGCAGCACGGGGACAGGGGTTTCAGAAAAACTGTTTTTT
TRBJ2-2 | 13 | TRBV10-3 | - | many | CAMGAEDTGELFF | TGTGCCATGGGAGCAGAGGACACCGGGGAGCTGTTTTTT
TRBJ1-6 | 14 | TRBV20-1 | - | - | CSARTGQSNSPLHF | TGCAGTGCTCGAACAGGACAGAGTAATTCACCCCTCCACTTT
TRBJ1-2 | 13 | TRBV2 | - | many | CASSGRGFDGYTF | TGTGCCAGCAGTGGCAGGGGCTTTGATGGCTACACCTTC
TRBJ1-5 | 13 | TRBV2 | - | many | CASSVTPKQPQHF | TGTGCCAGCAGTGTCACCCCCAAGCAGCCCCAGCATTTT
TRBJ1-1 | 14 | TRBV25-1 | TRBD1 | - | CASRTTGGSGKSFF | TGTGCCAGCAGAACAACAGGGGGGTCCGGGAAATCTTTCTTT